The rows below give T cell receptor beta chains drawn from one sample of a study of metastatic and nonmetastatic thyroid tumors. MiXCR reprocessed the PCR reads for TCRdb. The sample has about 4,800 clones, 25% to 35% seen once; the top ten hold approximately 16%. Sequencing input: adjacent normal tissue. These receptors all stem from a male donor with papillary thyroid cancer or a benign thyroid nodule (not recorded which). Some clones in this sample may be carry-over from other donors' samples. Both conserved end residues are part of each CDR3.

v_gene: TRBV6-2/TRBV6-3; j_gene: TRBJ2-7; CDR3aa: CASSYSMVSGDYEQYF
v_gene: TRBV6-1; j_gene: TRBJ1-5; CDR3aa: CASSEAPGFGNQPQHF
v_gene: TRBV5-6; j_gene: TRBJ1-2; CDR3aa: CASSYDRAMGGYTF
v_gene: TRBV20-1; j_gene: TRBJ2-7; CDR3aa: CSGDRESQEQYF
v_gene: TRBV6-4; j_gene: TRBJ2-1; CDR3aa: CASSYGTGVNEQFF
v_gene: TRBV9; j_gene: TRBJ2-5; CDR3aa: CASSVGASGFVQETQYF
v_gene: TRBV12-3/TRBV12-4; j_gene: TRBJ2-7; CDR3aa: CASSLTGGEQYF
v_gene: TRBV28; j_gene: TRBJ2-7; CDR3aa: CASSFGTGSEQYF
v_gene: TRBV30; j_gene: TRBJ2-1; CDR3aa: CAWTLVGGGFSEQFF
v_gene: TRBV19; j_gene: TRBJ2-2; CDR3aa: CADEGARTGELFF
v_gene: TRBV20-1; j_gene: TRBJ2-7; CDR3aa: CSARGDRVYEQYF
v_gene: TRBV20-1; j_gene: TRBJ1-1; CDR3aa: CSARAGTILANTEAFF
v_gene: TRBV28; j_gene: TRBJ1-6; CDR3aa: CASSFEEAYNSPLHF
v_gene: TRBV12-3/TRBV12-4; j_gene: TRBJ2-1; CDR3aa: CARRPGTSGNGDEQFF
v_gene: TRBV6-5; j_gene: TRBJ2-7; CDR3aa: CASSYPDSDSYATYEQYF
v_gene: TRBV5-5; j_gene: TRBJ2-7; CDR3aa: CASSLIGQGGYEQYF
v_gene: TRBV12-3/TRBV12-4; j_gene: TRBJ2-1; CDR3aa: CASSPGLNNEQFF
v_gene: TRBV6-2/TRBV6-3; j_gene: TRBJ2-5; CDR3aa: CASSYAAGGRETQYF
v_gene: TRBV6-1; j_gene: TRBJ2-3; CDR3aa: CASRATVVGSSDTQYF
v_gene: TRBV7-9; j_gene: TRBJ1-1; CDR3aa: CASSSDRGRNTEAFF
v_gene: TRBV19; j_gene: TRBJ2-4; CDR3aa: CASMAGGAGLLAKNIQYF
v_gene: TRBV5-1; j_gene: TRBJ2-5; CDR3aa: CASSFLGRREETQYF
v_gene: TRBV6-2/TRBV6-3; j_gene: TRBJ1-5; CDR3aa: CASSYPKGPHF